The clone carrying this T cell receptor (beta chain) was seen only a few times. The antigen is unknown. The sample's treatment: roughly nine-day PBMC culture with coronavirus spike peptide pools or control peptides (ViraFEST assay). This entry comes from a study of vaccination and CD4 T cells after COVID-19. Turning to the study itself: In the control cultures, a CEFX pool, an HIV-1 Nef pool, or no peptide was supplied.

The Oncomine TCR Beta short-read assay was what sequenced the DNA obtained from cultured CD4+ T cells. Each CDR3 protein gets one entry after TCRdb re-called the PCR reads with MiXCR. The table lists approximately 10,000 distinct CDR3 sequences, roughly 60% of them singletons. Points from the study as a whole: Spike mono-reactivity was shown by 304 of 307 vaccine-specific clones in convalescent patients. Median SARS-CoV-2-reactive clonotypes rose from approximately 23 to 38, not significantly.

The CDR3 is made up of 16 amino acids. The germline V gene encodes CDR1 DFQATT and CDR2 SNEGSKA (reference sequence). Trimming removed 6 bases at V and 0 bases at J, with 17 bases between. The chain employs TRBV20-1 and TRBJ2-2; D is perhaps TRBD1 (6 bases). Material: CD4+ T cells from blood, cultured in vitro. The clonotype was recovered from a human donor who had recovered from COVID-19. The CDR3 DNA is TGCAGTGCAGGTCAGGGGTCCTTAGCGAACACCGGGGAGCTGTTTTTT. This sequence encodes CSAGQGSLANTGELFF.